This passage covers 21 T cell receptor beta chains from one sample sequenced in a study of long-term antiretroviral therapy in people with HIV. At the survey level, the v3.0 immunoSEQ assay was run. Assay used: immunoSEQ multiplex PCR; TCRdb lists only in-frame clones, some missing. The top ten hold roughly 5% of the sample, which has tens of thousands of clones, approximately 81% seen once. The source material was unsorted PBMCs, sampled just under 2.9 years before starting antiretroviral therapy. The receptor source for this set is a woman between 25 and 40 years old with HIV.

This clone was found once. The rearrangement links TRBV6-1 to TRBJ2-7, with unresolved D. V was pared by 4 bases and J by 2 bases, with 6 bases between. The CDR3 is 12 residues long. The germline V gene encodes CDR1 MNHNS and CDR2 SASEGT. CDR3 loop: CASSVITYEQYF. In DNA form, the CDR3 reads TGTGCCAGCAGTGTAATAACCTACGAGCAGTACTTC.

This clone came up once. This chain uses TRBV29-1 with TRBJ1-1; D might be TRBD1 (6 bases). Between the trimmed V and J ends, which lost 4 bases and 5 bases, there was a span of 14 bases. The CDR3 length is 13 residues. Germline V gives CDR1 SQVTM, CDR2 ANQGSEA. The CDR3 protein is CSVGDTPVTEAFF. In DNA, the CDR3 is TGCAGCGTTGGGGACACCCCGGTGACTGAAGCTTTCTTT.

The chain employs TRBV5-1 and TRBJ1-2; 8 nucleotides line up with TRBD1. Trimming removed 7 bases from V and 2 bases from J; junction bases left unmatched: 4. CDR3 length: 13 residues. CDR1 and CDR2 from the germline V gene are SGHRS and YFSETQ. CDR3: CASGRDRNYGYTF. CDR3 DNA sequence: TGCGCCAGCGGCCGGGACAGGAACTATGGCTACACCTTC.

The chain couples TRBV11-2 to TRBJ1-3, with no clear D. CDR1 and CDR2 (germline): SGHAT, FQNNGV. The CDR3 consists of 15 residues. Trimming took 3 bases from V and 0 from J, leaving 9 bases between them. The CDR3 DNA reads TGTGCCAGCAGCTTCCGGCATTACTCTGGAAACACCATATATTTT. Protein: CASSFRHYSGNTIYF.

The V call is TRBV7-3, the J call TRBJ2-5; perhaps TRBD1 as D (7 bases). The CDR3 is 14 residues long. CDR1 and CDR2 from the germline V gene are SGHTA and FQGTGA. V lost 5 bases and J lost 5, with 15 bases in between. The CDR3 loop is CASSPSGGGETQYF. The CDR3 bases are TGTGCCAGCAGCCCCTCCGGAGGGGGCGAGACCCAGTACTTC.

V usage is TRBV27 and J usage is TRBJ2-3; the D is unclear. Per the germline V gene, CDR1 is MNHEY and CDR2 is SMNVEV (reference sequence). The CDR3 consists of 15 residues. Trimming cost V 0 bases and J 2 bases, with 9 bases left between them. CDR3 residues: CASSLSTGHTDTQYF. As DNA, the CDR3 is TGTGCCAGCAGTTTATCTACTGGGCACACAGATACGCAGTATTTT.

The chain has TRBV7-9 and TRBJ2-2; D not resolved. The V end was cut by 0 bases, the J end by 3 bases, with 5 bases between. The CDR3 covers 14 residues. CDR1 is SEHNR, CDR2 FQNEAQ, per germline (reference sequence). The CDR3 protein is CASSLAQDTGELFF. The CDR3 nucleotides are TGTGCCAGCAGCTTAGCCCAGGACACCGGGGAGCTGTTTTTT.

The V and J genes are TRBV25-1 and TRBJ2-5; the D gene could be TRBD1 or TRBD2 (5 bases each). The CDR3 covers 14 residues. The V and J ends lost 3 bases and 2 bases respectively, with 10 bases between them. The germline V gene has CDR1 MGHDK and CDR2 SYGVNS. The CDR3 sequence: CASSESWGQETQYF. In DNA form, the CDR3 reads TGTGCCAGCAGTGAGTCCTGGGGGCAAGAGACCCAGTACTTC.

The J gene is TRBJ1-2, the V gene TRBV11-2; D gene unclear. CDR3 length equals 15 residues. Germline CDR1 SGHAT, CDR2 FQNNGV. The ends were cut back, 2 bases at V and 0 bases at J, with 10 bases in the middle. The CDR3, as DNA: TGTGCCAGCAGCTTAAGGGCCGCCGCTAACTATGGCTACACCTTC. This gives the protein CASSLRAAANYGYTF.

This chain joins TRBV5-1 and TRBJ2-3, with D perhaps being TRBD1 or TRBD2 (5 bases each). The CDR3 has 16 residues. Per the germline V gene, CDR1 is SGHRS and CDR2 is YFSETQ. Trimming removed 3 bases at V and 2 bases at J, with 16 bases between. The CDR3 here is CASSSNRDRITDTQYF. CDR3 nucleotides: TGCGCCAGCAGCTCAAACCGGGACCGAATCACAGATACGCAGTATTTT.

This rearrangement joins TRBV4-2 to TRBJ2-1, with D possibly matching TRBD2 (7 bases). Germline loops: CDR1 LGHNA, CDR2 YNFKEQ. V was trimmed by 0 bases and J by 8 bases, leaving 20 bases between them. The CDR3 consists of 17 residues. The CDR3 here is CASSQDPKGGGRDEQFF. For the CDR3, the DNA is TGTGCCAGCAGCCAAGACCCAAAAGGGGGGGGGCGGGATGAGCAGTTCTTC.

V gene TRBV10-3 combines with J gene TRBJ2-1; no reliable D call. This CDR3 has 18 residues. Germline V gives CDR1 ENHRY, CDR2 SYGVKD. Trimming shortened V by 4 bases and J by 0 bases, and 19 bases separated the two germline ends. CDR3 DNA: TGTGCCATCAGTGGGGGTTTTATTATCTTTAACTCCTACAATGAGCAGTTCTTC. Protein: CAISGGFIIFNSYNEQFF.

V is TRBV9 and J is TRBJ1-1; TRBD1 matches 7 bases. Germline CDR1 is SGDLS and CDR2 is YYNGEE. V was clipped by 2 bases and J by 4 bases; unmatched bases: 8. The CDR3 covers 15 residues. CDR3 coding DNA: TGTGCCAGCAGCGTCGGAACAGGGGCCCCCACTGAAGCTTTCTTT. Translation gives CASSVGTGAPTEAFF.

The V and J genes are TRBV7-8 and TRBJ1-2, with D perhaps matching TRBD1 (5 bases). Germline assignment: CDR1 SGHVS and CDR2 FQNEAQ. Trimming shortened V by 7 bases and J by 2 bases, and 14 bases separated the two germline ends. This CDR3 has 14 residues. The CDR3 nucleotides are TGTGCCAGCACCGGAAAGACAGCAAACTATGGCTACACCTTC. Amino acid sequence: CASTGKTANYGYTF.

The rearrangement links TRBV5-8 to TRBJ1-1; D gene unclear. The CDR3 runs 14 residues. CDR1 is SGHTS, CDR2 YDEGEE, per germline. V was pared by 2 bases and J by 2 bases, with 10 bases between. The CDR3 region has the DNA TGTGCCAGCAGCTTTGAGGGAACCAACACTGAAGCTTTCTTT. Its protein is CASSFEGTNTEAFF.

The rearrangement joins TRBV7-9 to TRBJ1-5, with 11 bases fitting TRBD1. The CDR3 extends over 16 amino acids. The germline V gene encodes CDR1 SEHNR and CDR2 FQNEAQ (reference sequence). V shed 4 bases, J shed 0 bases, and the junction held 2 bases outside the gene matches. The DNA for the CDR3 is TGTGCCAGCAGCTCGGGACAGGGGGGTAGCAATCAGCCCCAGCATTTT. Translated, it gives CASSSGQGGSNQPQHF.

The rearrangement uses TRBV5-6 and TRBJ2-7, with D perhaps TRBD1 or TRBD2 (6 bases each). There are 16 residues in the CDR3. Trimming stripped 0 bases from V and 5 bases from J, with 18 bases between. Looked up from germline, CDR1 is SGHDT and CDR2 is YYEEEE. The CDR3 coding sequence is TGTGCCAGCAGCTTGGTGAGGGTAGGGGGGTCCCACGAGCAGTACGTC. Its translation is CASSLVRVGGSHEQYV.

V is TRBV27 and J is TRBJ2-5, with D maybe TRBD2 (6 bases). The CDR3 totals 14 residues. CDR1 is MNHEY, CDR2 SMNVEV, per germline (reference sequence). V lost 5 bases and J lost 1, with 11 bases in between. CDR3 region: CASSPAGGQETQYF. Here the CDR3 DNA reads TGTGCCAGCAGTCCCGCCGGGGGCCAAGAGACCCAGTACTTC.

This clone was seen a handful of times. This sequence joins TRBV5-1 and TRBJ1-2; D gene ambiguous. CDR1 is SGHRS, CDR2 YFSETQ, per germline. This CDR3 is 14 amino acids long. The ends were cut back, 3 bases at V and 7 bases at J, with 16 bases in the middle. CDR3 DNA sequence: TGCGCCAGCAGCTCTTTGACCGGGAGGTCTGGCTACACCTTC. It encodes CASSSLTGRSGYTF. Full variable domain (rest looked up from reference TRBV5-1 and TRBJ1-2): KAGVTQTPRYLIKTRGQQVTLSCSPISGHRSVSWYQQTPGQGLQFLFEYFSETQRNKGNFPGRFSGRQFSNSRSEMNVSTLELGDSALYLCASSSLTGRSGYTFGSGTRLTVV.

V usage is TRBV30 and J usage is TRBJ1-1; D remains ambiguous. The CDR3 runs 15 residues. The germline V and J ends were trimmed by 0 bases and 0 bases, with 11 bases remaining between them. Germline CDR1 and CDR2: GTSNPN and SVGIG (reference sequence). CDR3 nucleotide sequence: TGTGCCTGGAGTGTCCCTCCCGGGTTGAACACTGAAGCTTTCTTT. Translated: CAWSVPPGLNTEAFF.

The J gene is TRBJ2-2, the V gene TRBV7-3; no clear D. CDR1 is SGHTA and CDR2 is FQGTGA in the germline V gene. The length of the CDR3 is 16 residues. V lost 5 bases, J lost 0 bases, and 13 bases lay in between. In nucleotides, the CDR3 is TGTGCCAGCAGCCCGCCAAGGACCTCGAACACCGGGGAGCTGTTTTTT. Its translation: CASSPPRTSNTGELFF.